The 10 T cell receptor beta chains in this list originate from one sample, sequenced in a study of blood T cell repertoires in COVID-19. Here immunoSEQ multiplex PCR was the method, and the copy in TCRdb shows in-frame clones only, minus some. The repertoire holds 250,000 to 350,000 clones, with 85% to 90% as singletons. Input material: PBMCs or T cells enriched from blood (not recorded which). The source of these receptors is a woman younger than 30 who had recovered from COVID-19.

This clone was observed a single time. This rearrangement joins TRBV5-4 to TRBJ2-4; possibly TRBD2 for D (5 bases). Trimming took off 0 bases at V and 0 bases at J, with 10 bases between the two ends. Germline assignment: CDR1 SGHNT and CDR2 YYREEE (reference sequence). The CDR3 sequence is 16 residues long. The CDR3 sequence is CASSLAGFLAKNIQYF. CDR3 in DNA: TGTGCCAGCAGCTTGGCGGGATTCCTAGCCAAAAACATTCAGTACTTC.

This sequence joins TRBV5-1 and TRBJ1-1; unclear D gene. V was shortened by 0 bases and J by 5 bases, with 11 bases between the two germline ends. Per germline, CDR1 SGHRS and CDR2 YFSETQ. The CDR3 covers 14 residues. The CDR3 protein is CASSLEEGWTEAFF. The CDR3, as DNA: TGCGCCAGCAGCTTGGAGGAGGGTTGGACTGAAGCTTTCTTT.

In nucleotides, the CDR3 is TGTGCCAGCTCTCCCTTGGTGAGCGGGGGGACGAACACCGGGGAGCTGTTTTTT. Protein sequence: CASSPLVSGGTNTGELFF. The V call is TRBV18, the J call TRBJ2-2; 9 nucleotides line up with TRBD2. The junction had 11 bases not matched to a gene; V was cut back by 6 bases and J by 0 bases. CDR1 is KGHSH and CDR2 is LQKENI in the germline V gene. CDR3 size: 18 residues. The variable domain in full, completed from reference TRBV18 and TRBJ2-2, reads NAGVMQNPRHLVRRRGQEARLRCSPMKGHSHVYWYRQLPEEGLKFMVYLQKENIIDESGMPKERFSAEFPKEGPSILRIQQVVRGDSAAYFCASSPLVSGGTNTGELFFGEGSRLTVL.

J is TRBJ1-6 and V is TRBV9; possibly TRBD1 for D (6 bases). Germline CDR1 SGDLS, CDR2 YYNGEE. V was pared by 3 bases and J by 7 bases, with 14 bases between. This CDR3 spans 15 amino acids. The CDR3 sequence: CASSARGGPNSPLHF. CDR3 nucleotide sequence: TGTGCCAGCAGCGCCCGGGGGGGGCCAAATTCACCCCTCCACTTT. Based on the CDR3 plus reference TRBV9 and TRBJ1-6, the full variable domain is DSGVTQTPKHLITATGQRVTLRCSPRSGDLSVYWYQQSLDQGLQFLIQYYNGEERAKGNILERFSAQQFPDLHSELNLSSLELGDSALYFCASSARGGPNSPLHFGNGTRLTVT.

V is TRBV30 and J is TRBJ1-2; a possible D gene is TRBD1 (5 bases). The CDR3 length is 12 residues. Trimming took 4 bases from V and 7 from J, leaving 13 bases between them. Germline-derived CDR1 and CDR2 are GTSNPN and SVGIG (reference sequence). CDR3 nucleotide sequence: TGTGCCTGGACAGGGTTTTACTCTGGCTACACCTTC. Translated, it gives CAWTGFYSGYTF.

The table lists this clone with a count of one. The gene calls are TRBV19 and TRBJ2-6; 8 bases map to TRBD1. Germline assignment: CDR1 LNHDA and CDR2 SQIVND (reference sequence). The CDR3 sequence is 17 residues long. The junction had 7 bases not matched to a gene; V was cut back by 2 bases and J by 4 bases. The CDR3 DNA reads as TGTGCCAGTAGTATATGGCAGGGGGCGTCCGGGGCCAACGTCCTGACTTTC. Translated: CASSIWQGASGANVLTF.

The CDR3 nucleotides read TGCGCCAGCAGCCCCGGACTGCTACCTAGCACAGATACGCAGTATTTT. This gives the protein CASSPGLLPSTDTQYF. The chain joins TRBV5-1 to TRBJ2-3; tentative D call: TRBD2 (5 bases). The CDR3 is 16 amino acids. Germline V CDR1 and CDR2: SGHRS, YFSETQ. V was shortened by 4 bases and J by 0 bases, with 15 bases between the two germline ends.

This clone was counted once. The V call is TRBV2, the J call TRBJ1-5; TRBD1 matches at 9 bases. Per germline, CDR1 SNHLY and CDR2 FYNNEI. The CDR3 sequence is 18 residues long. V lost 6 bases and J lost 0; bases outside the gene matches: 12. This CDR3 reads CASRENRGRIDSNQPQHF. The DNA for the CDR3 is TGTGCCAGCAGAGAGAACAGGGGGCGGATCGATAGCAATCAGCCCCAGCATTTT.

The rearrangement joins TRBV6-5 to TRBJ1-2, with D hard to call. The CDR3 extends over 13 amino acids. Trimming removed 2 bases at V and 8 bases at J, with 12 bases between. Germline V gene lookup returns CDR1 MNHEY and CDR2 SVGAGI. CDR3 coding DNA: TGTGCCAGCAGTTACACGATGTTCGAGGGCTACACCTTC. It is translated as CASSYTMFEGYTF.

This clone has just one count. CDR3 amino acids: CASSPAGISMQETQYF. CDR3 DNA: TGTGCCAGCAGTCCAGCGGGAATTTCTATGCAAGAGACCCAGTACTTC. The chain has TRBV27 and TRBJ2-5; TRBD2 agrees at 7 bases. Germline CDR1 is MNHEY and CDR2 is SMNVEV (reference sequence). CDR3 size: 16 residues. V lost 5 bases, J lost 2 bases, and 11 bases stayed unmatched.